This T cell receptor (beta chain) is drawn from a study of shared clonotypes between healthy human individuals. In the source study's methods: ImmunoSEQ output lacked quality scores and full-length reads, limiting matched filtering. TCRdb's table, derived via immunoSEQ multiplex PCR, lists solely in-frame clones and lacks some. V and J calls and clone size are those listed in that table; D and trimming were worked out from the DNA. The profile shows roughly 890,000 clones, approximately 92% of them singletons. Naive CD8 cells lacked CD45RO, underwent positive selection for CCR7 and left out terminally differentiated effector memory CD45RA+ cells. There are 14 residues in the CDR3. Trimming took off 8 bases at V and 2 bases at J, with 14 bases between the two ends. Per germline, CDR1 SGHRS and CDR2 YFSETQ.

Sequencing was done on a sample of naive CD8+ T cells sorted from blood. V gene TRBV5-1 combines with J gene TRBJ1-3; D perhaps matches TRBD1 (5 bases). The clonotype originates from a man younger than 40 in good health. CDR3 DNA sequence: TGCGCCAGGGATCAGGGAGGGGCTGGAAACACCATATATTTT. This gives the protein CARDQGGAGNTIYF.